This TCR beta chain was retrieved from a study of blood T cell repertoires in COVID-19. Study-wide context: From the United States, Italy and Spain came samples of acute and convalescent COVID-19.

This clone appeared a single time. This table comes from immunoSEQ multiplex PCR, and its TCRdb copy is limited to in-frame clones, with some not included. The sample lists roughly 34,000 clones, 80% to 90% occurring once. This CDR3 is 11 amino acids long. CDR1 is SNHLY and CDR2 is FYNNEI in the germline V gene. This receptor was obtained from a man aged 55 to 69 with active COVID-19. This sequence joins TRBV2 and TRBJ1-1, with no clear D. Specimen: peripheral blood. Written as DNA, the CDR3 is TGTGCGGCGGGGTGGAACACTGAAGCTTTCTTT. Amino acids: CAAGWNTEAFF. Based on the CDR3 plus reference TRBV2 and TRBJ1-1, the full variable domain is EPEVTQTPSHQVTQMGQEVILRCVPISNHLYFYWYRQILGQKVEFLVSFYNNEISEKSEIFDDQFSVERPDGSNFTLKIRSTKLEDSAMYFCAAGWNTEAFFGQGTRLTVV.